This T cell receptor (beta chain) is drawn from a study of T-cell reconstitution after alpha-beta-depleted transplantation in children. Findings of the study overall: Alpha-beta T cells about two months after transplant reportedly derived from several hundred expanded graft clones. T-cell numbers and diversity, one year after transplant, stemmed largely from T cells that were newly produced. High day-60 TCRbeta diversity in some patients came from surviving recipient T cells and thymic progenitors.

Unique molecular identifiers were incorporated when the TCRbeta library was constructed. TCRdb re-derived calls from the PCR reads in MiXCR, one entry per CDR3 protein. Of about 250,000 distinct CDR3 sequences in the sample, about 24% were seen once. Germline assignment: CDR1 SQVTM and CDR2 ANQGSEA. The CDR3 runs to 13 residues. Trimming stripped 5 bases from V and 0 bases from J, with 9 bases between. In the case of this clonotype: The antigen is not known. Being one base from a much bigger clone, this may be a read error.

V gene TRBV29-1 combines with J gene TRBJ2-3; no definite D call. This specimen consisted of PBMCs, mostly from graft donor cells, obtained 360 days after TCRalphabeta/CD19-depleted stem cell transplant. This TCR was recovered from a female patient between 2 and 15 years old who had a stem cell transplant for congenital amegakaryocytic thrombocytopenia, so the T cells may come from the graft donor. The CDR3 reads CSVWKGSTDTQYF. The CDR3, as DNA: TGCAGCGTTTGGAAGGGAAGCACAGATACGCAGTATTTT.